These T cell receptor beta chains were read from a single sample in a study of T cell responses to AZD1222 COVID-19 vaccine. TCRdb's table, derived via immunoSEQ multiplex PCR, lists solely in-frame clones and lacks some. In the table there are roughly 85,000 clones, about 90% of which are singletons. Sequencing was performed on peripheral blood, taken on day 0 of AZD1222 vaccination. All receptors come from an adult in good health. CDR3s include the opening cysteine and the closing phenylalanine or tryptophan. A D gene is named only where the DNA matches it firmly. Not every row has a clone size; where given, it reads once, few, many or a size class.

D: TRBD2; J: TRBJ2-5; size: once; V: TRBV3-1/TRBV3-2; DNA: TGTGCCAGCAGCCTGGGACTACAAGAGACCCAGTACTTC; CDR3: CASSLGLQETQYF
D: -; J: TRBJ1-2; size: -; V: TRBV2; DNA: TGTGCCAGCAGCGCAACAGCGAACCTTAACTATGGCTACACCTTC; CDR3: CASSATANLNYGYTF
D: -; J: TRBJ2-3; size: -; V: TRBV18; DNA: TGTGCCAGCTCACTCGTGGCGGGATCAGATACGCAGTATTTT; CDR3: CASSLVAGSDTQYF
D: -; J: TRBJ2-3; size: -; V: TRBV9; DNA: TGTGCCAGCAGCCCCCGTACGCAAAGTGGAGCAGATACGCAGTATTTT; CDR3: CASSPRTQSGADTQYF
D: -; J: TRBJ2-2; size: -; V: TRBV6-4; DNA: TGTGCCAGCAGTGACCAACCCCCGTTCACAGCGAACACCGGGGAGCTGTTTTTT; CDR3: CASSDQPPFTANTGELFF
D: -; J: TRBJ1-1; size: -; V: TRBV25-1; DNA: TGTGCCAGCATTGGACAGACCGGCACTGAAGCTTTCTTT; CDR3: CASIGQTGTEAFF
D: -; J: TRBJ1-3; size: -; V: TRBV30; DNA: TGTGCCTGGAGTATAGGACAATATTGGACCTCTGGAAACACCATATATTTT; CDR3: CAWSIGQYWTSGNTIYF
D: -; J: TRBJ1-6; size: -; V: TRBV25-1; DNA: TGTGCCAGCAGTGACAGAAGTAAGAATTCACCCCTCCACTTT; CDR3: CASSDRSKNSPLHF
D: -; J: TRBJ1-1; size: -; V: TRBV21-1; DNA: TGTGCCAGCAGCAAAAAAGGGGCCCACGGGACTGAAGCTTTCTTT; CDR3: CASSKKGAHGTEAFF
D: TRBD1; J: TRBJ2-7; size: -; V: TRBV30; DNA: TGTGCCTGGAAGGTTGGGACAGGGGGCTACGAGCAGTACTTC; CDR3: CAWKVGTGGYEQYF
D: -; J: TRBJ2-7; size: -; V: TRBV25-1; DNA: TGTGCCAGCAGTGTAGGGGCCTACGAGCAGTACTTC; CDR3: CASSVGAYEQYF
D: TRBD1; J: TRBJ2-1; size: -; V: TRBV5-1; DNA: TGCGCCAGCAGCTCGGGACAGTCAAATGAGCAGTTCTTC; CDR3: CASSSGQSNEQFF
D: -; J: TRBJ2-7; size: -; V: TRBV7-2; DNA: TGTGCCAGCAGCTTAGAGGGCCTCTACGAGCAGTACTTC; CDR3: CASSLEGLYEQYF
D: TRBD1; J: TRBJ1-1; size: -; V: TRBV10-3; DNA: TGTGCCATCAGTGAGTCGACAGGGAAGGCTGAAGCTTTCTTT; CDR3: CAISESTGKAEAFF
D: TRBD2; J: TRBJ2-1; size: -; V: TRBV13; DNA: TGTGCCAGCAGCTCGGGACTAGCGGGAGGAGGTAATGAGCAGTTCTTC; CDR3: CASSSGLAGGGNEQFF
D: -; J: TRBJ1-1; size: -; V: TRBV10-1; DNA: TGCGCCAGCAGTGCCGGAGCGGGGAACAAAGCTTTCTTT; CDR3: CASSAGAGNKAFF
D: TRBD1; J: TRBJ1-1; size: -; V: TRBV19; DNA: TGTGCCAGTAGTATTAAGGCAGGGGGCACTGAAGCTTTCTTT; CDR3: CASSIKAGGTEAFF
D: -; J: TRBJ2-1; size: -; V: TRBV25-1; DNA: TGTGCCAGCAGTGAATCAGGCAGGGGCTCCTACAATGAGCAGTTCTTC; CDR3: CASSESGRGSYNEQFF
D: TRBD2; J: TRBJ2-2; size: -; V: TRBV28; DNA: TGTGCCAGCAGTAGGGGGACTAGCAGCCCCGGGGAGCTGTTTTTT; CDR3: CASSRGTSSPGELFF
D: TRBD2; J: TRBJ2-7; size: -; V: TRBV5-1; DNA: TGCGCCCGCAGCCGGGGGGGTAGCGGTATTTATGCCTCCTACGAGCAGTACTTC; CDR3: CARSRGGSGIYASYEQYF
D: -; J: TRBJ2-7; size: once; V: TRBV13; DNA: TGTGCCAGCAGCCCGACCCCGACGGAATCCTACGAGCAGTACTTC; CDR3: CASSPTPTESYEQYF
D: TRBD1; J: TRBJ1-2; size: few; V: TRBV4-3; DNA: TGCGCCAGCAGCCAAGTTGGACAGGGCCAATATGGCTACACCTTC; CDR3: CASSQVGQGQYGYTF
D: TRBD1; J: TRBJ2-4; size: few; V: TRBV28; DNA: TGTGCCAGCAGTTCCGGAGACAGGGACAAAAACATTCAGTACTTC; CDR3: CASSSGDRDKNIQYF
D: -; J: TRBJ1-6; size: -; V: TRBV7-9; DNA: TGTGCCAGCAGCCCGCCTTGGTATAATTCACCCCTCCACTTT; CDR3: CASSPPWYNSPLHF
D: -; J: TRBJ1-1; size: -; V: TRBV6-5; DNA: TGTGCCAGCAGTTCCTTCCTGAACACTGAAGCTTTCTTT; CDR3: CASSSFLNTEAFF
D: -; J: TRBJ2-1; size: -; V: TRBV20-1; DNA: TGCAGTGCTCAAGGGGTCAATGAGCAGTTCTTC; CDR3: CSAQGVNEQFF
D: -; J: TRBJ1-1; size: few; V: TRBV5-5; DNA: TGTGCCAGCAGCTTGGGCAGCAGCTTTATGAACACTGAAGCTTTCTTT; CDR3: CASSLGSSFMNTEAFF
D: TRBD1; J: TRBJ2-1; size: once; V: TRBV5-8; DNA: TGTGCCACCGGAAGGGACAGGGGAAATGAGCAGTTCTTC; CDR3: CATGRDRGNEQFF
D: -; J: TRBJ2-7; size: -; V: TRBV7-9; DNA: TGTGCCAGCAGTAGGGCCCTTAACCCCTACGAGCAGTACTTC; CDR3: CASSRALNPYEQYF
D: -; J: TRBJ2-7; size: -; V: TRBV5-1; DNA: TGCGCCAGCAGCCAGGCCGGGACACCCTACGAGCAGTACTTC; CDR3: CASSQAGTPYEQYF
D: TRBD2; J: TRBJ2-5; size: -; V: TRBV7-9; DNA: TGTGCCAGCAGCTTAGGACGAGCGGGAGCCTTCGAGACCCAGTACTTC; CDR3: CASSLGRAGAFETQYF
D: -; J: TRBJ1-1; size: -; V: TRBV28; DNA: TGTGCCAGCAGGTTGGGAGACAGAGTGAACACTGAAGCTTTCTTT; CDR3: CASRLGDRVNTEAFF
D: TRBD1; J: TRBJ2-7; size: -; V: TRBV28; DNA: TGTGCCAGCAGCCCCCGGGACAGACTCTACGAGCAGTACTTC; CDR3: CASSPRDRLYEQYF
D: -; J: TRBJ2-3; size: -; V: TRBV6-5; DNA: TGTGCCAGCAGTCCGGCCCCCAGTGTATATACGCAGTATTTT; CDR3: CASSPAPSVYTQYF
D: TRBD1; J: TRBJ1-1; size: few; V: TRBV11-2; DNA: TGTGCCAGCAGCCCGCGGGGACAGGGGGCGGGAACTGAAGCTTTCTTT; CDR3: CASSPRGQGAGTEAFF
D: -; J: TRBJ1-5; size: -; V: TRBV12-3/TRBV12-4; DNA: TGTGCCAGCAGTTTTTCGGAGAATCAGCCCCAGCATTTT; CDR3: CASSFSENQPQHF
D: -; J: TRBJ1-3; size: -; V: TRBV28; DNA: TGTGCCAGCAGTTTGGGTACGACCTCCGGAAACACCATATATTTT; CDR3: CASSLGTTSGNTIYF
D: -; J: TRBJ2-7; size: -; V: TRBV20-1; DNA: TGCAGTGCTAGTCCGGGACCTTCCTACGAGCAGTACTTC; CDR3: CSASPGPSYEQYF
D: -; J: TRBJ1-5; size: -; V: TRBV28; DNA: TGTGCCAGCAGTTTCGGTAGAGGGGCCAATCAGCCCCAGCATTTT; CDR3: CASSFGRGANQPQHF
D: -; J: TRBJ1-2; size: -; V: TRBV11-1; DNA: TGTGCCAGCAGCCCCTCCGGAACTTTTAACTATGGCTACACCTTC; CDR3: CASSPSGTFNYGYTF
D: -; J: TRBJ2-6; size: once; V: TRBV11-1; DNA: TGTGCCAGCAGATCCGGCGGCGACTCTGGGGCCAACGTCCTGACTTTC; CDR3: CASRSGGDSGANVLTF
D: TRBD1; J: TRBJ2-7; size: -; V: TRBV4-2; DNA: TGTGCCAGCAGCCAACGAACAGGGGGAAACACCTACGAGCAGTACTTC; CDR3: CASSQRTGGNTYEQYF
D: -; J: TRBJ2-5; size: -; V: TRBV30; DNA: TGTGCCTGGAGTTATGGGGTAATAGAGACCCAGTACTTC; CDR3: CAWSYGVIETQYF
D: -; J: TRBJ2-1; size: -; V: TRBV7-2; DNA: TGTGCCAGCAGCTTATTGGGCTTGGAGCAGTTCTTC; CDR3: CASSLLGLEQFF
D: TRBD1; J: TRBJ1-1; size: -; V: TRBV28; DNA: TGTGCCAGTTTAAGACAGGGGGCGATGAGGACTGAAGCTTTCTTT; CDR3: CASLRQGAMRTEAFF
D: -; J: TRBJ2-5; size: -; V: TRBV19; DNA: TGTGCCAGTAGTCCCCCAGGGATCCGGGAGACCCAGTACTTC; CDR3: CASSPPGIRETQYF
D: -; J: TRBJ1-5; size: -; V: TRBV9; DNA: TGTGCCAGCAGCGTCTGGGGGGGCGTCAATCAGCCCCAGCATTTT; CDR3: CASSVWGGVNQPQHF
D: -; J: TRBJ2-7; size: -; V: TRBV7-9; DNA: TGTGCCAGCAGCCCACGGATCGGAAGCTCCTACGAGCAGTACTTC; CDR3: CASSPRIGSSYEQYF
D: TRBD1; J: TRBJ2-7; size: -; V: TRBV6-5; DNA: TGTGCCAGCAGTTATCTGACAGGGGGAACCTACGAGCAGTACTTC; CDR3: CASSYLTGGTYEQYF
D: TRBD1; J: TRBJ1-2; size: -; V: TRBV18; DNA: TGTGCCAGCTCACCGGGACAGGACAACTATGGCTACACCTTC; CDR3: CASSPGQDNYGYTF
D: -; J: TRBJ1-2; size: -; V: TRBV7-2; DNA: TGTGCCAGCAGCGCAGAGCTCTATGGCTACACCTTC; CDR3: CASSAELYGYTF
D: -; J: TRBJ1-1; size: -; V: TRBV15; DNA: TGTGCCACCAGCAGAGTGAGAGGGGACACTGAAGCTTTCTTT; CDR3: CATSRVRGDTEAFF
D: -; J: TRBJ1-2; size: -; V: TRBV6-5; DNA: TGTGCCAGCAGTTACTCGAGGTCCGGCTATGGCTACACCTTC; CDR3: CASSYSRSGYGYTF